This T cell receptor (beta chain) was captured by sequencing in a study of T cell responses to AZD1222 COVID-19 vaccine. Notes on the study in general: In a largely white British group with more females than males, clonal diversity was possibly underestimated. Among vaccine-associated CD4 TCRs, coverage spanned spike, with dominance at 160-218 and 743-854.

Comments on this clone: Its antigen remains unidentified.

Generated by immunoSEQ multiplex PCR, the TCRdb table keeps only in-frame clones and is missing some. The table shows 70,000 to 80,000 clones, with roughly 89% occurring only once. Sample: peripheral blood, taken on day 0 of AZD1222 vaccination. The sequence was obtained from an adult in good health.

The CDR3 is CASSTDRGGYNEQFF. CDR3 in DNA: TGTGCCAGCAGTACGGACAGGGGAGGTTACAATGAGCAGTTCTTC. The V gene is TRBV7-2, the J gene TRBJ2-1, with 9 positions matching TRBD1. Germline values: CDR1 SGHTA, CDR2 FQGNSA. The CDR3 is 15 residues long. Germline trimming cut 6 bases from V and 4 bases from J; bases unmatched to any gene: 7.